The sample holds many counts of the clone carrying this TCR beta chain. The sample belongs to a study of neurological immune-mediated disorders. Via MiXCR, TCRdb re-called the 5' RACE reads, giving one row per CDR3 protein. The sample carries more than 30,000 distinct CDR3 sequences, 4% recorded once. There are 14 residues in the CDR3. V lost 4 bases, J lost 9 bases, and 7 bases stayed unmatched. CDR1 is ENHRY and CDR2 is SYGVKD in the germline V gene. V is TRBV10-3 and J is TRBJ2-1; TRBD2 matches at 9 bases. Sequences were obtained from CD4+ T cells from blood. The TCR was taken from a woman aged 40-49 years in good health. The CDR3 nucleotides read TGTGCCATCAGTGGGACTAGCGTCATCCCTGAGCAGTTCTTC. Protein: CAISGTSVIPEQFF.